The 21 T cell receptor beta chains below come from one sample, sequenced in a study of blood T cell repertoires in COVID-19. Clones were sequenced by immunoSEQ multiplex PCR, and TCRdb holds only the in-frame ones, with some missing. This table has about 180,000 clones, approximately 86% appearing once. The sequencing sample was made of peripheral blood. The receptors were gathered from a man aged 50 or older with active or convalescent COVID-19.

The chain links TRBV6-2 or TRBV6-3 to TRBJ2-1, with 14 bases fitting TRBD2. With V trimmed by 2 bases and J by 0 bases, 6 bases remained unmatched. This CDR3 contains 19 residues. CDR1 is MNHEY, CDR2 SVGEGT, per germline. The CDR3 bases are TGTGCCAGCAGTTACCGACTAGCGGGGGGGGATAGCTCCTACAATGAGCAGTTCTTC. The encoded protein is CASSYRLAGGDSSYNEQFF.

This clone was detected only a few times. This chain uses TRBV6-5 with TRBJ1-6; D is unclear. The V gene's germline CDR1 is MNHEY and CDR2 SVGAGI. Trimming cost V 4 bases and J 10 bases, with 11 bases left between them. The CDR3 contains 13 residues. CDR3 sequence (DNA): TGTGCCAGCAGTTTGGGTTGGAGCTCACCCCTCCACTTT. This encodes CASSLGWSSPLHF.

V gene TRBV29-1 combines with J gene TRBJ2-7; 9 bases are shared with TRBD1. The V and J ends lost 6 bases and 4 bases, in that order; junction bases with no gene match: 10. The CDR3 has 14 residues. Germline V gene sequence: CDR1 SQVTM, CDR2 ANQGSEA. The CDR3 region is CSVVTGTGLYEQYF. The CDR3 bases are TGCAGCGTCGTTACCGGGACAGGGTTGTACGAGCAGTACTTC.

In its sample, this clone was seen a few times. V gene TRBV15 combines with J gene TRBJ1-4, with D uncertain. Between the trimmed V and J ends, which lost 10 bases and 6 bases, there was a span of 15 bases. Per the germline V gene, CDR1 is LNHNV and CDR2 is YYDKDF (reference sequence). This CDR3 comprises 13 residues. The CDR3 sequence is CAIGEPKDEKLFF. The CDR3 nucleotides are TGTGCCATCGGAGAACCTAAAGATGAAAAACTGTTTTTT.

This sequence joins TRBV3-1 (or the pseudogene TRBV3-2) and TRBJ2-3, with D unresolved. The CDR3 contains 14 residues. Trimming left V 1 base short and J 5 bases short, with 10 bases between. Germline-derived CDR1 and CDR2 are LGHDT and YNNKEL (reference sequence). The CDR3 region is CASSQGHTLDTQYF. CDR3 nucleotide sequence: TGTGCCAGCAGCCAAGGACATACTTTAGATACGCAGTATTTT.

The chain employs TRBV6-1 and TRBJ1-5; 8 bases fit TRBD1. The CDR3 spans 16 residues. Germline CDR1 and CDR2: MNHNS and SASEGT. With V trimmed by 4 bases and J by 1 base, 6 bases remained unmatched. The CDR3 DNA sequence: TGTGCCAGCAGTGCTCGACAGGGGTTGAGCAATCAGCCCCAGCATTTT. Translation: CASSARQGLSNQPQHF.

The rearrangement links TRBV10-3 to TRBJ2-5; TRBD1 matches 9 bases. The CDR3 is 17 amino acids. The germline CDR1 and CDR2 sequences are ENHRY and SYGVKD. The V segment lost 1 base and the J segment 5 bases; nucleotides outside the gene matches: 11. DNA for the CDR3: TGTGCCATCAGTGAGTTCCTCCCGGGACAGGGATCGGAGACCCAGTACTTC. This gives the protein CAISEFLPGQGSETQYF.

The table lists this clone with a few counts. The rearrangement joins TRBV7-2 to TRBJ2-2; the match to TRBD2 covers 7 bases. Per germline, CDR1 SGHTA and CDR2 FQGNSA. V lost 2 bases, J lost 4 bases, and 4 bases stayed unmatched. The CDR3 is 15 amino acids. CDR3 sequence: CASSLFSGSTGELFF. CDR3 in DNA: TGTGCCAGCAGCTTATTTAGCGGGTCCACCGGGGAGCTGTTTTTT.

This chain links TRBV10-3 with TRBJ1-3; no clear D gene. The CDR3 runs 15 residues. Per germline, CDR1 ENHRY and CDR2 SYGVKD. V shed 9 bases and J shed 2 bases, with 17 bases lying between them. CDR3: CAIRPQTGTGNTIYF. The CDR3 DNA sequence: TGTGCCATTAGACCTCAGACTGGTACTGGAAACACCATATATTTT.

This clone was detected only once. The rearrangement joins TRBV3-1 (or the pseudogene TRBV3-2) to TRBJ1-5; D is ambiguous. This CDR3 contains 17 residues. Germline CDR1 LGHDT, CDR2 YNNKEL (reference sequence). V dropped 0 bases and J dropped 0 bases, with 12 bases sitting between them. CDR3 in amino acids: CASSQDGGSHSNQPQHF. In nucleotides, the CDR3 is TGTGCCAGCAGCCAAGATGGAGGCAGCCATAGCAATCAGCCCCAGCATTTT.

This clone was counted ten times or more. CDR3 amino acids: CASGNGVNYEQYF. In DNA form, the CDR3 reads TGTGCCAGCGGTAATGGAGTAAACTACGAGCAGTACTTC. V is TRBV2 and J is TRBJ2-7; D is uncertain. V lost 8 bases and J 3 bases, leaving 14 bases between the germline ends. CDR1 is SNHLY, CDR2 FYNNEI, per germline. The CDR3 consists of 13 residues.

The V call is TRBV3-1 (or the pseudogene TRBV3-2), the J call TRBJ2-1; D gene uncertain. The germline gives CDR1 LGHDT, CDR2 YNNKEL (reference sequence). Trimming shortened V by 4 bases and J by 6 bases, and 7 bases separated the two germline ends. CDR3 length equals 12 residues. CDR3 amino acids: CASSPTGNEQFF. The DNA of the CDR3 is TGTGCCAGCAGCCCGACTGGCAATGAGCAGTTCTTC.

V and J are TRBV14 and TRBJ1-1; no reliable D call. CDR3 size: 14 residues. Trimming shortened V by 2 bases and J by 1 base, and 8 bases separated the two germline ends. Germline CDR1 is SGHDN and CDR2 is FVKESK. The CDR3 loop is CASSQKLGNTEAFF. The CDR3 DNA follows: TGTGCCAGCAGCCAAAAGCTCGGGAACACTGAAGCTTTCTTT.

J is TRBJ2-2 and V is TRBV3-1 (or the pseudogene TRBV3-2); perhaps TRBD2 as D (6 bases). The germline V gene encodes CDR1 LGHDT and CDR2 YNNKEL (reference sequence). V was clipped by 3 bases and J by 7 bases, with 15 bases between them. The CDR3 sequence is 15 residues long. DNA of the CDR3: TGTGCCAGCAGCCATGAGGGAGGAAGGGACGGGGAGCTGTTTTTT. Translation: CASSHEGGRDGELFF.

The chain recombines TRBV25-1 with TRBJ2-2; 9 bases align to TRBD1. The CDR3 contains 15 residues. Looked up from germline, CDR1 is MGHDK and CDR2 is SYGVNS. V gave up 3 bases and J gave up 4 bases; unmatched junction bases: 3. CDR3 protein: CASSDRDRVTGELFF. The CDR3 DNA reads TGTGCCAGCAGTGATCGGGACAGGGTCACCGGGGAGCTGTTTTTT.

This clone was recorded only once. The CDR3 coding sequence is TGCGCCAGCAGCCCCTACAGGGCAAACGAGCAGTACTTC. Its translation: CASSPYRANEQYF. The chain employs TRBV4-3 and TRBJ2-7, with D possibly TRBD1 on 6 matching bases. The germline gives CDR1 LGHNA, CDR2 YSLEER. V was clipped by 4 bases and J by 5 bases, with 12 bases between them. The CDR3 has 13 residues.

This chain uses TRBV29-1 with TRBJ2-1; TRBD1 agrees at 9 bases. The germline gives CDR1 SQVTM, CDR2 ANQGSEA. The CDR3 runs 14 residues. With V trimmed by 0 bases and J by 8 bases, 5 bases remained unmatched. The CDR3 reads CSVEETGGGYEQFF. The CDR3 bases are TGCAGCGTTGAAGAGACAGGGGGAGGGTATGAGCAGTTCTTC.

This clone occurred once. V is TRBV30 and J is TRBJ2-3, with TRBD2 matching 7 bases. The V gene's germline CDR1 is GTSNPN and CDR2 SVGIG (reference sequence). V was pared by 4 bases and J by 4 bases, with 8 bases of the junction left unmatched. The CDR3 sequence is 14 residues long. DNA for the CDR3: TGTGCCTGGACGGGAGCGGGATCAGCAGATACGCAGTATTTT. It encodes CAWTGAGSADTQYF.

The chain links TRBV28 to TRBJ2-2; possible D gene TRBD1, 6 bases. Germline CDR1 MDHEN, CDR2 SYDVKM. The CDR3 consists of 14 residues. Trimming shortened V by 8 bases and J by 4 bases, and 14 bases separated the two germline ends. CDR3 in DNA: TGTGCCAGCTACTCTAAGACAGGCACCGGGGAGCTGTTTTTT. It translates to CASYSKTGTGELFF.

J is TRBJ1-3 and V is TRBV9; possibly TRBD1 for D (5 bases). The CDR3 is 15 residues long. The V end was cut by 1 base, the J end by 0 bases, with 8 bases between. Germline CDR1 SGDLS, CDR2 YYNGEE. The CDR3 bases are TGTGCCAGCAGCGTACAGGGTCTCTCTGGAAACACCATATATTTT. Amino acid sequence: CASSVQGLSGNTIYF.

The V call is TRBV4-2, the J call TRBJ1-1; 7 nucleotides line up with TRBD1. Losses at the gene ends were 0 bases for V and 4 bases for J; bases not matched to a gene: 8. The germline CDR1 and CDR2 sequences are LGHNA and YNFKEQ. There are 16 residues in the CDR3. In DNA, the CDR3 is TGTGCCAGCAGCCAAGACGCTCGACAGGGACGCACTGAAGCTTTCTTT. Translated, it gives CASSQDARQGRTEAFF.